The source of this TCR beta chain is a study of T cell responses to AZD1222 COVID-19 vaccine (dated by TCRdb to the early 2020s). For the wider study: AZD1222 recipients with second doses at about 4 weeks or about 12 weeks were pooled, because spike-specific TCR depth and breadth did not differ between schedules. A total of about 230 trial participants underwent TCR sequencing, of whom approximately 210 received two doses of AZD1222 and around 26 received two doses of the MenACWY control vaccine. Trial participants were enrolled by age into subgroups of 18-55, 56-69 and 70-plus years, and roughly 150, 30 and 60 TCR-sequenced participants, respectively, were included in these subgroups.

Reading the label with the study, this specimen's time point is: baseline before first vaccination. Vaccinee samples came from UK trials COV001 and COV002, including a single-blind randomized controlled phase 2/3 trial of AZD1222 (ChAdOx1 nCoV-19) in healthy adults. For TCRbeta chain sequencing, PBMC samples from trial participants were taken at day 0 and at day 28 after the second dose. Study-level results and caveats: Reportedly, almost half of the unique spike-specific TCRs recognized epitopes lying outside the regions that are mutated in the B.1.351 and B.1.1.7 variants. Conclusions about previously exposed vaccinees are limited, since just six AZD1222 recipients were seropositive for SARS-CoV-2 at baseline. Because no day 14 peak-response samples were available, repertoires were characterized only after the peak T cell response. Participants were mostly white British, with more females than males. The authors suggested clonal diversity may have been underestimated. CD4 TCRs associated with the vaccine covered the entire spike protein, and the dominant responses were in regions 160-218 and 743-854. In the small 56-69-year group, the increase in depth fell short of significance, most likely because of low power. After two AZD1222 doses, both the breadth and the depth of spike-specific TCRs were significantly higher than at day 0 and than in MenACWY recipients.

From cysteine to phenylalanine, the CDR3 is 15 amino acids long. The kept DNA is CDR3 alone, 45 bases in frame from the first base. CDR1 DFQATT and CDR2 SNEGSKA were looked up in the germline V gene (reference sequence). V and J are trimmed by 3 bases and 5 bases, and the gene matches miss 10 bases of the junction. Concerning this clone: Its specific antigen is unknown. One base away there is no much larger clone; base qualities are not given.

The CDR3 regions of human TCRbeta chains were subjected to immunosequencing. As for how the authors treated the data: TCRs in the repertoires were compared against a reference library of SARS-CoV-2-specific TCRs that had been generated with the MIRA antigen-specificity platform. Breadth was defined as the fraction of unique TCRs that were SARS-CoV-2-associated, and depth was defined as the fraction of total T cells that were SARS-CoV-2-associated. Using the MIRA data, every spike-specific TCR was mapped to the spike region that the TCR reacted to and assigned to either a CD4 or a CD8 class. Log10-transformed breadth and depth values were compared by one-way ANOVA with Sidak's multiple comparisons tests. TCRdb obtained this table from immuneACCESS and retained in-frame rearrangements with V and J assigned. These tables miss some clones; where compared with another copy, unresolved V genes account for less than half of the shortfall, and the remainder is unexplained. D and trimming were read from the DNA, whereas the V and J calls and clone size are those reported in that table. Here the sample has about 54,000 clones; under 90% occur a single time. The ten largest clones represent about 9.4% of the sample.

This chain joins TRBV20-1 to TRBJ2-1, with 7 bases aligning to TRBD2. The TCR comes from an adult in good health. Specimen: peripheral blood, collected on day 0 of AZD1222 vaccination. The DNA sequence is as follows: TGCAGTGCTAGTAGGGGCGGGGGTTTTCACAATGAGCAGTTCTTC. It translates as CSASRGGGFHNEQFF.